One and the same sample provided the 10 T cell receptor beta chains below, sequenced in a study of T cells in Graves' hyperthyroidism and ophthalmopathy. Regions amplified from RNA transcripts were the TCR beta CDR3 regions. The HTBI set primed first-round TCR CDR3 RT-PCR. MiXCR, applied by TCRdb to the multiplex PCR reads, yields one record per CDR3 protein. This table has roughly 520,000 distinct CDR3 sequences, approximately 24% appearing once. Sequenced material: blood. Receptor source: a woman younger than 45 with Graves' ophthalmopathy.

The sample holds many counts of this clonotype. The chain joins TRBV6-5 to TRBJ2-7; D remains ambiguous. The V and J ends lost 0 bases and 2 bases respectively, with 14 bases between them. CDR1 and CDR2 from the germline V gene are MNHEY and SVGAGI. The CDR3 sequence is 16 residues long. The CDR3 bases are TGTGCCAGCAGTTACTCCGGATTAAGTCGCCCCTACGAGCAGTACTTC. It yields the protein CASSYSGLSRPYEQYF.

This clonotype was detected many times. The CDR3 DNA reads TGTGCCAGCAGTGAATCCCGGGGCAGGGGGCTCACTGAAGCTTTCTTT. This encodes CASSESRGRGLTEAFF. The V and J genes are TRBV25-1 and TRBJ1-1; 8 bases map to TRBD1. The trim removed 1 base at V and 4 bases at J, leaving 8 bases unmatched. This CDR3 region has 16 residues. CDR1 and CDR2 (germline): MGHDK, SYGVNS.

This clonotype appeared a few times. V and J are TRBV13 and TRBJ2-7, with D perhaps matching TRBD2 (5 bases). The germline V gene has CDR1 PRHDT and CDR2 FYEKMQ (reference sequence). This CDR3 has 16 amino acids. V was pared by 5 bases and J by 7 bases, with 24 bases between. CDR3 protein: CASSRMGPGLPGEQYF. CDR3 DNA sequence: TGTGCCAGCAGCCGAATGGGTCCAGGCCTACCGGGGGAGCAGTACTTC.

The genes are TRBV12-3 or TRBV12-4 and TRBJ1-2; TRBD1 matches at 10 bases. Germline trimming cut 5 bases from V and 6 bases from J; bases unmatched to any gene: 6. The CDR3 has 14 residues. DNA of the CDR3: TGTGCCAGCAGTCTGGGACAGGGGAGGGATGGCTACACCTTC. Translated: CASSLGQGRDGYTF.

V usage is TRBV2 and J usage is TRBJ1-2; no clear D. Germline V gene sequence: CDR1 SNHLY, CDR2 FYNNEI. The CDR3 contains 15 residues. V lost 8 bases to trimming and J lost 3 bases, with 19 bases between them. The CDR3 DNA reads TGTGCCAGCTCACCAGCCCCCGATCCAGACTATGGCTACACCTTC. Translating gives CASSPAPDPDYGYTF.

At least ten counts were recorded for this clonotype. This rearrangement joins TRBV6-5 to TRBJ1-2, with 7 bases matching TRBD1. CDR3 length: 15 amino acids. Losses at the gene ends were 6 bases for V and 1 base for J; bases not matched to a gene: 8. From germline, CDR1 is MNHEY and CDR2 SVGAGI. CDR3 coding DNA: TGTGCCAGCAGCCCACACGGACAGGATAACTATGGCTACACCTTC. Its protein product is CASSPHGQDNYGYTF.

This clonotype was detected ten times or more. This chain connects TRBV19 to TRBJ1-1; possibly TRBD1 for D (5 bases). The CDR3 is 12 amino acids. Trimming shortened V by 9 bases and J by 1 base, and 9 bases separated the two germline ends. Germline V lookup: CDR1 LNHDA, CDR2 SQIVND (reference sequence). The CDR3 sequence is CASAGWNTEAFF. The CDR3 coding sequence is TGTGCCAGCGCAGGGTGGAACACTGAAGCTTTCTTT.

This clonotype was seen many times. This rearrangement joins TRBV7-2 to TRBJ2-7, with 9 bases identical to TRBD2. V dropped 3 bases and J dropped 2; count of bases not matched to a gene: 8. This CDR3 region has 16 residues. CDR1 SGHTA and CDR2 FQGNSA come from the germline V gene. The CDR3 is CASSFGLAGNAYEQYF. The CDR3, as DNA: TGTGCCAGCAGCTTCGGGCTAGCGGGGAATGCCTACGAGCAGTACTTC.

The chain carries TRBV10-3 and TRBJ1-5; no clear D gene. The CDR3 spans 14 residues. V lost 4 bases, J lost 3 bases, and 10 bases lay in between. The V gene's germline CDR1 is ENHRY and CDR2 SYGVKD. The chain's CDR3 is CAISADTYNQPQHF. CDR3 nucleotides: TGTGCCATCAGTGCAGACACTTACAATCAGCCCCAGCATTTT.

This clonotype has at least ten counts. CDR3 residues: CASSYGGGVDTEAFF. CDR3 sequence (DNA): TGTGCCAGCAGTTACGGTGGAGGGGTCGACACTGAAGCTTTCTTT. This chain connects TRBV6-5 to TRBJ1-1; D might be TRBD1 (5 bases). The germline V and J ends were trimmed by 2 bases and 3 bases, with 13 bases remaining between them. CDR3 size: 15 residues. CDR1 and CDR2 (germline): MNHEY, SVGAGI.